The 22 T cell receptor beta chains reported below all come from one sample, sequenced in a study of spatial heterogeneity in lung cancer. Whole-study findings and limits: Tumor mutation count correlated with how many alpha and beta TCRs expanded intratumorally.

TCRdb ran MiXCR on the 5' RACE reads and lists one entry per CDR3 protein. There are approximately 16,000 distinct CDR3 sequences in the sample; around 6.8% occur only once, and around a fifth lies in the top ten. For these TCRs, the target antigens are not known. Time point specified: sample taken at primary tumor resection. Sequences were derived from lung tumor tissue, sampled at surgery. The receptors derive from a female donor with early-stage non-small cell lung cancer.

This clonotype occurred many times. This CDR3 is CASSLVGGGKNIQYF. CDR3 DNA: TGTGCCAGCAGCTTAGTGGGGGGTGGCAAAAACATTCAGTACTTC. The genes are TRBV7-2 and TRBJ2-4; TRBD2 is a possible D gene (6 bases). V was shortened by 1 base and J by 3 bases, with 10 bases between the two germline ends. From germline, CDR1 is SGHTA and CDR2 FQGNSA. The CDR3 has 15 amino acids.

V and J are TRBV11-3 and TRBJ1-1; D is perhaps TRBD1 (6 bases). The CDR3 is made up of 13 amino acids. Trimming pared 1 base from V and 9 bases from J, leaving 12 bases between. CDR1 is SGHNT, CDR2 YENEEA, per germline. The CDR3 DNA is TGTGCCAGCAGCTTAGGTAGGACAGCAAAAGCTTTCTTT. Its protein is CASSLGRTAKAFF.

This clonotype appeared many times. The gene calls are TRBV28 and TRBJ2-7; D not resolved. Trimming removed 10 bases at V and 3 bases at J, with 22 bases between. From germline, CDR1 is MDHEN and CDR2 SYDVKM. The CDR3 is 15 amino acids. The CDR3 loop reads CATSSPGLLGYEQYF. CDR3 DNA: TGTGCCACCTCGTCCCCCGGCCTTTTGGGCTACGAGCAGTACTTC. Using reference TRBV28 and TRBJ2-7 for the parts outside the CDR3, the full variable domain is DVKVTQSSRYLVKRTGEKVFLECVQDMDHENMFWYRQDPGLGLRLIYFSYDVKMKEKGDIPEGYSVSREKKERFSLILESASTNQTSMYLCATSSPGLLGYEQYFGPGTRLTVT.

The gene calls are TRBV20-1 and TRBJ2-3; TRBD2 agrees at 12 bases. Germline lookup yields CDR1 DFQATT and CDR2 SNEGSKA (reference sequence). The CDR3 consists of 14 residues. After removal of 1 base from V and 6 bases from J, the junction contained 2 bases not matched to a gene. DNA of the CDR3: TGCAGTGCTAGAGGGACTAGCGGGGCCGATACGCAGTATTTT. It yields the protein CSARGTSGADTQYF.

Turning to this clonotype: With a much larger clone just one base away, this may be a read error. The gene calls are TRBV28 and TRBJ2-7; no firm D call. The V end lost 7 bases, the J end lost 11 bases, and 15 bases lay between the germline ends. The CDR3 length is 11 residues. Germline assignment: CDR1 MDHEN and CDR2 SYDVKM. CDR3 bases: TGTGCCAGCACCGACCGTTTGACGGAGTACTTC. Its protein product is CASTDRLTEYF.

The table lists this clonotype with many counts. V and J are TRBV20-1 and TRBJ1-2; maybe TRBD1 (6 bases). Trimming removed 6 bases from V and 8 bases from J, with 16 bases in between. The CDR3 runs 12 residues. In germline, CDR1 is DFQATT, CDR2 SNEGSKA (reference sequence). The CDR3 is CSALEGGRGYTF. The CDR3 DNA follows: TGCAGTGCGTTGGAAGGGGGGCGCGGCTACACCTTC.

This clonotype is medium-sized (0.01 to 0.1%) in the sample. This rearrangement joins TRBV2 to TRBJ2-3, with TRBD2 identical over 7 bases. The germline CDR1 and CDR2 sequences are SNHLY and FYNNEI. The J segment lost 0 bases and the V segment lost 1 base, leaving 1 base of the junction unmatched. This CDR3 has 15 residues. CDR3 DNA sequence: TGTGCCAGCAGTGAAGGGGGGGGTAGCACAGATACGCAGTATTTT. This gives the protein CASSEGGGSTDTQYF. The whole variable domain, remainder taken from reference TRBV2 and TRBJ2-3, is EPEVTQTPSHQVTQMGQEVILRCVPISNHLYFYWYRQILGQKVEFLVSFYNNEISEKSEIFDDQFSVERPDGSNFTLKIRSTKLEDSAMYFCASSEGGGSTDTQYFGPGTRLTVL.

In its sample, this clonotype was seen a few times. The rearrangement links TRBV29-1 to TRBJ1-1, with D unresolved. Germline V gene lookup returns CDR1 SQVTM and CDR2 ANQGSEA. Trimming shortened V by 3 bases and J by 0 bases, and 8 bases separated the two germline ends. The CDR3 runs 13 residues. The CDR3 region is CSVEAGMNTEAFF. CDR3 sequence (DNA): TGCAGCGTTGAGGCGGGGATGAACACTGAAGCTTTCTTT.

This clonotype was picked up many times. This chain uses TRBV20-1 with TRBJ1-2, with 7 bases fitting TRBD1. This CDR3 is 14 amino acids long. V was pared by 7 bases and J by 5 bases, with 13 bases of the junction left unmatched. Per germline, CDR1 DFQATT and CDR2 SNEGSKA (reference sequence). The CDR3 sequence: CSVQPTGPGYGYTF. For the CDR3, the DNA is TGCAGTGTTCAGCCGACAGGGCCCGGTTATGGCTACACCTTC.

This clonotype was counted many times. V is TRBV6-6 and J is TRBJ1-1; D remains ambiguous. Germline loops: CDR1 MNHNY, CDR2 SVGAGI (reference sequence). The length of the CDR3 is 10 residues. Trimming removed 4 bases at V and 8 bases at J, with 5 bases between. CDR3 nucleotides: TGTGCCAGCAGTTCGCTAGAAGCTTTCTTT. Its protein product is CASSSLEAFF.

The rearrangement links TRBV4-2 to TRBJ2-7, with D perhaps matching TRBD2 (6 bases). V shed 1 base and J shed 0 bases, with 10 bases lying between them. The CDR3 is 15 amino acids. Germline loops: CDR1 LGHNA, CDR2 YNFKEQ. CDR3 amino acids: CASSQVRGGSYEQYF. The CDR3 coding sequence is TGTGCCAGCAGCCAAGTGCGGGGTGGCTCCTACGAGCAGTACTTC.

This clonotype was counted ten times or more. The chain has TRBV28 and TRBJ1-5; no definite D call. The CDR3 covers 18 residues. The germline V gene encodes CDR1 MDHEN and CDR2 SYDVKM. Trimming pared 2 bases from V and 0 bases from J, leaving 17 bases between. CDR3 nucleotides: TGTGCCAGCAGTTTAAGGCCCGTCGGGCCCAGTAGCAATCAGCCCCAGCATTTT. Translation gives CASSLRPVGPSSNQPQHF.

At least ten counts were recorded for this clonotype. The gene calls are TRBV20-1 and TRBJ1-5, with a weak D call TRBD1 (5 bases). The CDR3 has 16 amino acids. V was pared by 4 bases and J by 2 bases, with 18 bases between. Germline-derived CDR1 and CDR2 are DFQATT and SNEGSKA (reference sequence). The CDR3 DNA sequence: TGCAGTGCTATAGGTTCTGGGGGTAGAGGCAATCAGCCCCAGCATTTT. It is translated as CSAIGSGGRGNQPQHF.

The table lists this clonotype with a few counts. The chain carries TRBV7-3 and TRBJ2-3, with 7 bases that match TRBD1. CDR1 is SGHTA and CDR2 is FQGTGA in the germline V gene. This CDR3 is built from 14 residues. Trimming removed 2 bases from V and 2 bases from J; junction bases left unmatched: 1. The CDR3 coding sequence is TGTGCCAGCAGCTTAGACAGGGTCACAGATACGCAGTATTTT. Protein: CASSLDRVTDTQYF.

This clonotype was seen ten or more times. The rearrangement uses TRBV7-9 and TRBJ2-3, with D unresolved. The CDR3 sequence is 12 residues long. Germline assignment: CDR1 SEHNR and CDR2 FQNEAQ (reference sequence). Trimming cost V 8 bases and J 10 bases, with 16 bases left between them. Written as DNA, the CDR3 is TGTGCCAGCGAGCTGCAACCCCAATCGCAGTATTTT. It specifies CASELQPQSQYF.

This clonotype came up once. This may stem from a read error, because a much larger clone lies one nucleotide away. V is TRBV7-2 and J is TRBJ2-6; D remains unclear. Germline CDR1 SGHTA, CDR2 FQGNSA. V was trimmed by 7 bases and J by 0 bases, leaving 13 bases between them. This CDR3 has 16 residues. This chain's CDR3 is CASNPDVPSGANVLTF. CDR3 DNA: TGTGCCAGCAACCCGGACGTTCCCTCTGGGGCCAACGTCCTGACTTTC. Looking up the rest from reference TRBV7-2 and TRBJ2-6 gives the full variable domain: GAGVSQSPSNKVTEKGKDVELRCDPISGHTALYWYRQSLGQGLEFLIYFQGNSAPDKSGLPSDRFSAERTGGSVSTLTIQRTQQEDSAVYLCASNPDVPSGANVLTFGAGSRLTVL.

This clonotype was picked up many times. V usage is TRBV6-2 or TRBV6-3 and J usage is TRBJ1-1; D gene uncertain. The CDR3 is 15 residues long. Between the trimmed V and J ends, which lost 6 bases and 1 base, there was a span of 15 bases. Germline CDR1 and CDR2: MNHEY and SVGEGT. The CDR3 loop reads CASSTRPGRNTEAFF. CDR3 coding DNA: TGTGCCAGCAGCACGCGGCCCGGACGGAACACTGAAGCTTTCTTT.

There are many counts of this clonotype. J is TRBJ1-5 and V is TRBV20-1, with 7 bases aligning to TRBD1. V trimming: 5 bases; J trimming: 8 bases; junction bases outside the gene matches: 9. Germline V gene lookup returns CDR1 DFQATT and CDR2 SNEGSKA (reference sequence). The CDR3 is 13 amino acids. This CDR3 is CSAEPDRVEPQHF. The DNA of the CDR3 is TGCAGTGCTGAGCCCGACAGGGTCGAGCCCCAGCATTTT.

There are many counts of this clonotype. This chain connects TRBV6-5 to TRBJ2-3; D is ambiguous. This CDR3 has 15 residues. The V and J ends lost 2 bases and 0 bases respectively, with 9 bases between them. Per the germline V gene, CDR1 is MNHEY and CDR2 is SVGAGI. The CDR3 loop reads CASSYQSSSTDTQYF. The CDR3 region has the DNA TGTGCCAGCAGTTACCAGAGCTCTAGCACAGATACGCAGTATTTT.

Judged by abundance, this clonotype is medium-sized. The CDR3 DNA sequence: TGTGCCAGCAGCCTCGACACCTACAATGAGCAGTTCTTC. This translates into CASSLDTYNEQFF. The V call is TRBV3-1, the J call TRBJ2-1; D gene uncertain. The V and J ends lost 4 bases and 2 bases respectively, with 6 bases between them. The CDR3 has 13 amino acids. Germline CDR1 reads LGHDT; CDR2 reads YNNKEL (reference sequence).

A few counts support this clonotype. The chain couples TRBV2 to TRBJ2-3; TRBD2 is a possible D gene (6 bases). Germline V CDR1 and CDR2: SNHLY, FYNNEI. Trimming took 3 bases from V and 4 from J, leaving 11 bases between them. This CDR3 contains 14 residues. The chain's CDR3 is CASSDGGSADTQYF. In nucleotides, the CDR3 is TGTGCCAGCAGTGACGGGGGTAGCGCAGATACGCAGTATTTT.

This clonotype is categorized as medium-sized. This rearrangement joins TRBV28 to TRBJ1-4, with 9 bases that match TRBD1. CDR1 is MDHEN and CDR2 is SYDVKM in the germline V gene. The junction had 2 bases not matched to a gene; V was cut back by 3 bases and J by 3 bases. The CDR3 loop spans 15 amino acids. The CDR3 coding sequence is TGTGCCAGCAGTTTTGGGACAGGGCCTAATGAAAAACTGTTTTTT. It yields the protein CASSFGTGPNEKLFF. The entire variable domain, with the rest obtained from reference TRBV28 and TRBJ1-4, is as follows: DVKVTQSSRYLVKRTGEKVFLECVQDMDHENMFWYRQDPGLGLRLIYFSYDVKMKEKGDIPEGYSVSREKKERFSLILESASTNQTSMYLCASSFGTGPNEKLFFGSGTQLSVL.